The entry below gives a single T cell receptor (beta chain) sequence along with its context. Its antigen is as yet unknown. The sample originates from a study of shared clonotypes between healthy human individuals. Study information: Donor ages ranged 18 to 49 years: a couple of women, a few men.

Whole-study results and caveats: Some naive CD4 clonotypes, around 4.7%, turned up in common across a handful of donors.

The authors split each subset's genomic DNA evenly across several immunoSEQ plates. Clones were read by immunoSEQ multiplex PCR, and TCRdb kept only the in-frame ones, dropping some. The profile shows about 2 million clones, just under 95% of them singletons. CD45RO-negative CD8 cells positively selected for CCR7 made up the naive population, which excluded terminally differentiated effector memory CD45RA+ cells. The receptor was isolated from a man aged 18 to 35 in good health. Sequencing was performed on naive CD8+ T cells sorted from blood.

For the CDR3, the DNA is TGTGCCAGCAGTGACGGGGCTAGCGGGAGCTCCTACAATGAGCAGTTCTTC. This translates into CASSDGASGSSYNEQFF. The V gene is TRBV27, the J gene TRBJ2-1, with TRBD2 matching 10 bases. This CDR3 contains 17 residues. Germline V lookup: CDR1 MNHEY, CDR2 SMNVEV (reference sequence). V trimming: 5 bases; J trimming: 0 bases; junction bases outside the gene matches: 7.